A single sample is the source of the 29 T cell receptor beta chains below, sequenced in a study of T cell repertoires in cytomegalovirus infection. TCRdb reanalysed the reads using MiXCR and keeps one entry per CDR3 protein. The sample includes roughly 920,000 distinct CDR3 sequences, approximately 32% of them seen just once. Their target antigens are unknown. The sample was cultured CD8+ T cells from PBMCs, taken from culture after CMV antigen stimulation. These TCRs come from a human donor in good health (CMV status not recorded). Some clones in this sample may be carry-over from other donors' samples.

Only a few counts were recorded for this clonotype. V usage is TRBV19 and J usage is TRBJ1-5; unclear D gene. Looked up from germline, CDR1 is LNHDA and CDR2 is SQIVND (reference sequence). This CDR3 region has 16 residues. Trimming shortened V by 4 bases and J by 2 bases, and 15 bases separated the two germline ends. The CDR3 DNA sequence: TGTGCCAGTAGTACCGGCCCTGGCGGAGGCAATCAGCCCCAGCATTTT. Translated: CASSTGPGGGNQPQHF.

J is TRBJ2-1 and V is TRBV11-2, with 9 bases matching TRBD2. The CDR3 consists of 13 residues. Germline-derived CDR1 and CDR2 are SGHAT and FQNNGV. The CDR3, as DNA: TGTGATAGTAGCGGGGGAGCCGACAATGAGCAGTTCTTC. Translation gives CDSSGGADNEQFF. Based on the CDR3 plus reference TRBV11-2 and TRBJ2-1, the full variable domain is EAGVAQSPRYKIIEKRQSVAFWCNPISGHATLYWYQQILGQGPKLLIQFQNNGVVDDSQLPKDRFSAERLKGVDSTLKIQPAKLEDSAVYLCDSSGGADNEQFFGPGTRLTVL.

The V call is TRBV15, the J call TRBJ2-1; D is possibly TRBD2 (5 bases). Germline values: CDR1 LNHNV, CDR2 YYDKDF (reference sequence). The CDR3 runs to 13 residues. V lost 5 bases to trimming and J lost 7 bases, with 12 bases between them. CDR3 bases: TGTGCCACCAGCTCACCCGGGGAAAATGAGCAGTTCTTC. Translated: CATSSPGENEQFF.

This chain joins TRBV11-1 and TRBJ2-3, with TRBD1 matching 10 bases. Trimming cost V 2 bases and J 5 bases; bases outside gene matches: 4. The V gene's germline CDR1 is SGHAT and CDR2 FQDESV (reference sequence). This CDR3 is built from 15 residues. This CDR3 is CASSLRTGGRDTQYF. CDR3 bases: TGTGCCAGCAGCTTAAGGACAGGGGGACGAGATACGCAGTATTTT.

The chain is built from TRBV12-3 or TRBV12-4 and TRBJ1-3; a weak D match, TRBD1 (5 bases). This CDR3 is built from 15 residues. With 5 bases removed from V and 2 bases from J, the gap between germline ends came to 13 bases. Here the CDR3 reads CASSDPGSTGNTIYF. In nucleotides, the CDR3 is TGTGCCAGCAGTGATCCAGGGAGCACTGGAAACACCATATATTTT.

The rearrangement links TRBV24-1 to TRBJ2-3; 8 positions match TRBD2. The CDR3 loop spans 16 amino acids. Germline V gives CDR1 KGHDR, CDR2 SFDVKD. V lost 5 bases and J lost 2; bases outside the gene matches: 8. Written as DNA, the CDR3 is TGTGCCACCAGTGCCCGAGGCGGGGGGCTCACAGATACGCAGTATTTT. Translation: CATSARGGGLTDTQYF.

This clonotype showed up just a few times. This rearrangement joins TRBV27 to TRBJ2-5; 9 nucleotides align to TRBD2. CDR3 length: 15 amino acids. V dropped 8 bases and J dropped 3; count of bases not matched to a gene: 10. Looked up from germline, CDR1 is MNHEY and CDR2 is SMNVEV (reference sequence). Here the CDR3 reads CASGPGLAGKETQYF. Written as DNA, the CDR3 is TGTGCCAGCGGCCCGGGACTAGCCGGGAAAGAGACCCAGTACTTC.

V and J are TRBV7-9 and TRBJ1-5, with 7 bases aligning to TRBD1. This CDR3 is 15 amino acids long. CDR1 and CDR2 from the germline V gene are SEHNR and FQNEAQ (reference sequence). J gave up 7 bases and V 2 bases, and 8 bases lay outside the gene matches. CDR3 amino acids: CASSLSRTGEQPQHF. As DNA, the CDR3 is TGTGCCAGCAGCTTATCTAGAACAGGGGAACAGCCCCAGCATTTT.

The sample holds a few counts of this clonotype. This sequence joins TRBV9 and TRBJ1-1; D might be TRBD1 (5 bases). Deletions cut 2 bases from V and 5 bases from J, with 7 bases between. The V gene's germline CDR1 is SGDLS and CDR2 YYNGEE. The CDR3 runs 12 residues. The CDR3 region is CASSVKGTEAFF. As DNA, the CDR3 is TGTGCCAGCAGCGTTAAGGGGACTGAAGCTTTCTTT.

This clonotype was observed a few times. The chain couples TRBV7-9 to TRBJ2-1; weak D call: TRBD2 (6 bases). The length of the CDR3 is 17 residues. Trimming took 2 bases from V and 0 from J, leaving 14 bases between them. The V gene's germline CDR1 is SEHNR and CDR2 FQNEAQ (reference sequence). The CDR3 here is CASSLNRRDFSYNEQFF. As DNA, the CDR3 is TGTGCCAGCAGCTTAAATCGGAGGGACTTCTCCTACAATGAGCAGTTCTTC. The whole variable domain, filled in from reference TRBV7-9 and TRBJ2-1, reads DTGVSQNPRHKITKRGQNVTFRCDPISEHNRLYWYRQTLGQGPEFLTYFQNEAQLEKSRLLSDRFSAERPKGSFSTLEIQRTEQGDSAMYLCASSLNRRDFSYNEQFFGPGTRLTVL.

The chain is built from TRBV19 and TRBJ2-5; 9 positions match TRBD2. The CDR3 length is 14 residues. J was trimmed by 4 bases and V by 3 bases; bases with no gene match: 3. Germline V gives CDR1 LNHDA, CDR2 SQIVND (reference sequence). This CDR3 is CASSIAGGRETQYF. The CDR3 coding sequence is TGTGCCAGTAGTATCGCGGGGGGGCGAGAGACCCAGTACTTC.

This sequence joins TRBV7-9 and TRBJ1-1, with a tentative D call TRBD1 (6 bases). Germline-derived CDR1 and CDR2 are SEHNR and FQNEAQ (reference sequence). V was cut by 5 bases and J by 0 bases, with 13 bases left in between. CDR3 length: 15 residues. The CDR3 sequence: CASSANRVVNTEAFF. The CDR3 region has the DNA TGTGCCAGCAGCGCGAACAGGGTCGTGAACACTGAAGCTTTCTTT.

The rearrangement uses TRBV7-2 and TRBJ2-3, with 10 bases fitting TRBD2. CDR3 length: 20 residues. Germline V lookup: CDR1 SGHTA, CDR2 FQGNSA. The V and J ends lost 2 bases and 5 bases, in that order; junction bases with no gene match: 19. CDR3 residues: CASSLLPRTRAGGLGDTQYF. In DNA, the CDR3 is TGTGCCAGCAGCTTATTACCCCGTACCAGAGCGGGGGGGCTCGGAGATACGCAGTATTTT. The variable domain in full, with the rest retrieved from reference TRBV7-2 and TRBJ2-3, is GAGVSQSPSNKVTEKGKDVELRCDPISGHTALYWYRQSLGQGLEFLIYFQGNSAPDKSGLPSDRFSAERTGGSVSTLTIQRTQQEDSAVYLCASSLLPRTRAGGLGDTQYFGPGTRLTVL.

This clonotype has more than one count but fewer than ten. The chain recombines TRBV2 with TRBJ2-7, with 10 nucleotides matching TRBD1. Looked up from germline, CDR1 is SNHLY and CDR2 is FYNNEI. This CDR3 has 14 residues. V lost 4 bases, J lost 5 bases, and 5 bases stayed unmatched. This chain's CDR3 is CASSATGGLHEQYF. Written as DNA, the CDR3 is TGTGCCAGCAGTGCGACAGGGGGCCTACACGAGCAGTACTTC. Filled out from reference TRBV2 and TRBJ2-7, the complete variable domain reads EPEVTQTPSHQVTQMGQEVILRCVPISNHLYFYWYRQILGQKVEFLVSFYNNEISEKSEIFDDQFSVERPDGSNFTLKIRSTKLEDSAMYFCASSATGGLHEQYFGPGTRLTVT.

About this clonotype itself: A junction end diverges from the germline sequence, so it may reflect a read error. J is TRBJ2-7 and V is TRBV4-1, with TRBD2 identical over 10 bases. CDR1 is MGHRA and CDR2 is YSYEKL in the germline V gene. CDR3 size: 15 residues. For the CDR3, the DNA is TGCGCTAGCAGCCCACTAGCGGGGCGCCCCGGGGAGCAGTACTTC. Protein product: CASSPLAGRPGEQYF.

The chain carries TRBV11-2 and TRBJ2-1; maybe TRBD2 (7 bases). The V and J ends lost 1 base and 2 bases respectively, with 15 bases between them. CDR1 and CDR2 from the germline V gene are SGHAT and FQNNGV. This CDR3 contains 17 residues. The CDR3: CASSLGEGQRAYNEQFF. In DNA form, the CDR3 reads TGTGCCAGCAGCTTAGGGGAGGGACAAAGGGCCTACAATGAGCAGTTCTTC.

J is TRBJ2-3 and V is TRBV12-3 or TRBV12-4, with 11 bases fitting TRBD2. V lost 6 bases to trimming and J lost 3 bases; unmatched junction nucleotides: 17. This CDR3 region has 19 residues. DNA of the CDR3: TGTGCCAGCAGCGTGGGACTAGCGGAATACCTATGGACGACAGATACGCAGTATTTT. Translated, it gives CASSVGLAEYLWTTDTQYF.

This clonotype has just a few counts. The V call is TRBV5-4, the J call TRBJ2-7; perhaps TRBD2 as D (7 bases). V lost 4 bases, J lost 4 bases, and 15 bases lay in between. The CDR3 is 14 amino acids. Germline loops: CDR1 SGHNT, CDR2 YYREEE (reference sequence). CDR3 DNA: TGTGCCAGCAGCCTAAGGGGGAGGGAATACGAGCAGTACGTC. This translates into CASSLRGREYEQYV.

The sample holds many counts of this clonotype. The V and J genes are TRBV7-2 and TRBJ2-7; no definite D call. The length of the CDR3 is 13 residues. From germline, CDR1 is SGHTA and CDR2 FQGNSA. V was pared by 1 base and J by 7 bases, with 11 bases between. CDR3 residues: CASSLEATQEQYV. The CDR3 DNA sequence: TGTGCCAGCAGCTTAGAGGCAACGCAAGAGCAGTACGTC.

The gene calls are TRBV2 and TRBJ2-2; D is possibly TRBD2 (6 bases). This CDR3 comprises 17 residues. V was cut by 8 bases and J by 7 bases, with 26 bases left in between. Germline CDR1 and CDR2: SNHLY and FYNNEI. The CDR3, as DNA: TGTGCCAGCGGGGGGACGCCTTACATTAAACAAATCGGGGAGCTGTTTTTT. Its translation: CASGGTPYIKQIGELFF.

A note on this clonotype: A read error may explain this, as a much larger clone is one base away. The chain employs TRBV7-6 and TRBJ2-5; perhaps TRBD2 as D (5 bases). Per the germline V gene, CDR1 is SGHVS and CDR2 is FNYEAQ. There are 15 residues in the CDR3. In nucleotides, the CDR3 is TGTGCCAGCAGCATAGCGTGGTCTAGCAGGGAGACCCAGTACTTC. Encoded protein: CASSIAWSSRETQYF.

In its sample, this clonotype was seen a few times. The chain employs TRBV6-4 and TRBJ1-1; 7 positions agree with TRBD1. Germline V gene sequence: CDR1 MRHNA, CDR2 SNTAGT. After removal of 6 bases from V and 6 bases from J, the junction contained 13 bases not matched to a gene. The CDR3 extends over 15 amino acids. The CDR3 DNA reads as TGTGCCAGCAGAGAGACGACAGGGCCTCATGCTGAAGCTTTCTTT. Translated: CASRETTGPHAEAFF.

This clonotype was observed at least ten times. The chain recombines TRBV7-2 with TRBJ2-7, with TRBD2 matching over 8 bases. Unmatched junction bases numbered 3, after V lost 1 base and J lost 1 base. The CDR3 is 15 residues long. Looked up from germline, CDR1 is SGHTA and CDR2 is FQGNSA. The CDR3 nucleotides are TGTGCCAGCAGCTTAGGAGCGGGGGTGTCCTACGAGCAGTACGTC. Encoded protein: CASSLGAGVSYEQYV.

The chain is built from TRBV19 and TRBJ1-6; TRBD1 aligns across 9 bases. The ends lost 5 bases at V and 8 bases at J; junction bases unmatched: 10. The CDR3 is 16 residues long. CDR1 and CDR2 (germline): LNHDA, SQIVND (reference sequence). As DNA, the CDR3 is TGTGCCAGTAGTGGGACGGACAGGGGCCCTTATTCACCCCTCCACTTT. It specifies CASSGTDRGPYSPLHF.

Written as DNA, the CDR3 is TGTGCCAGCAGGGCCTCTGACGGCAGGGATGAGCAGTTCTTC. This sequence encodes CASRASDGRDEQFF. The J gene is TRBJ2-1, the V gene TRBV13, with D possibly matching TRBD1 (5 bases). Trimming took off 6 bases at V and 8 bases at J, with 17 bases between the two ends. The CDR3 is made up of 14 amino acids. CDR1 and CDR2 from the germline V gene are PRHDT and FYEKMQ (reference sequence).

This clonotype was observed at least ten times. The chain has TRBV3-1 and TRBJ1-2, with 11 bases aligning to TRBD1. This CDR3 comprises 16 residues. V lost 3 bases and J lost 0; bases outside the gene matches: 3. Germline V gives CDR1 LGHDT, CDR2 YNNKEL (reference sequence). CDR3 region: CASSQGQGGSNYGYTF. CDR3 nucleotide sequence: TGTGCCAGCAGCCAGGGACAGGGGGGTTCTAACTATGGCTACACCTTC.

This clonotype was recorded many times. The chain combines TRBV7-8 with TRBJ2-4; the D is unclear. CDR1 is SGHVS, CDR2 FQNEAQ, per germline. Trimming took off 2 bases at V and 5 bases at J, with 16 bases between the two ends. This CDR3 has 16 amino acids. In nucleotides, the CDR3 is TGTGCCAGCAGCTTACGGTGGCAGAGCACAGAAAACATTCAGTACTTC. Protein: CASSLRWQSTENIQYF.

The chain joins TRBV10-3 to TRBJ2-1; tentative D call: TRBD2 (5 bases). Looked up from germline, CDR1 is ENHRY and CDR2 is SYGVKD. CDR3 length: 15 amino acids. Trimming shortened V by 11 bases and J by 4 bases, and 21 bases separated the two germline ends. Written as DNA, the CDR3 is TGTGCCGCCGGGGTTGAATTAACGGGGTACAATGAGCAGTTCTTC. This sequence encodes CAAGVELTGYNEQFF.

V is TRBV7-9 and J is TRBJ2-1, with D possibly matching TRBD1 (6 bases). The V and J ends lost 4 bases and 2 bases respectively, with 18 bases between them. CDR3 length: 17 residues. Germline V gene sequence: CDR1 SEHNR, CDR2 FQNEAQ (reference sequence). In DNA form, the CDR3 reads TGTGCCAGCAGCTCGACAGGATCCCCTGTCCCCTACAATGAGCAGTTCTTC. Translation gives CASSSTGSPVPYNEQFF.